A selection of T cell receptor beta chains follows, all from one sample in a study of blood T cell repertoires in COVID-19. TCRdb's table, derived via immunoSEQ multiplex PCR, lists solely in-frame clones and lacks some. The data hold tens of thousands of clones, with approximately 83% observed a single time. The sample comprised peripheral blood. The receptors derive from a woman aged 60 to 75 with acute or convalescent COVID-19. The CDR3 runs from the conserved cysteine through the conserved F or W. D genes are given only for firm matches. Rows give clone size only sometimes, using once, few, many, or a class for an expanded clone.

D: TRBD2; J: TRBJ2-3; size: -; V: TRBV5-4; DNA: TGTGCCACAACTAGCGGGGGGCCAACAGATACGCAGTATTTT; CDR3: CATTSGGPTDTQYF
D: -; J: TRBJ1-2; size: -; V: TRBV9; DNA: TGTGCCAGCAGCGCCTGGACTGGCCGGGATGGCTACACCTTC; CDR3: CASSAWTGRDGYTF
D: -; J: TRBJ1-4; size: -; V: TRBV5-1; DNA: TGCGCCAGCAGCGACGGAGCTAATGAAAAACTGTTTTTT; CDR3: CASSDGANEKLFF
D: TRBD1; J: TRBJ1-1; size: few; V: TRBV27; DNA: TGTGCCAGCAGTACTAACAGGGGTAGGGGGACTGAAGCTTTCTTT; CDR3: CASSTNRGRGTEAFF
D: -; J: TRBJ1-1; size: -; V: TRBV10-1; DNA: TGCGCCAGCAGTGACTCCAGGCCGAACACTGAAGCTTTCTTT; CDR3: CASSDSRPNTEAFF
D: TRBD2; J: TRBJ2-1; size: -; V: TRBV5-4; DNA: TGTGCCAGCAGCTCGGGACTAGTGGGCCATGAGCAGTTCTTC; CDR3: CASSSGLVGHEQFF
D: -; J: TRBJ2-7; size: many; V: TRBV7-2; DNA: TGTGCCAGCTCGGGGATCCCCTACGAGCAGTACTTC; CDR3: CASSGIPYEQYF
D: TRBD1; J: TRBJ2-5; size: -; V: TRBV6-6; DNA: TGTGCCAGCAGTTATGGACAGGGGGGATCAGAGACCCAGTACTTC; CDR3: CASSYGQGGSETQYF
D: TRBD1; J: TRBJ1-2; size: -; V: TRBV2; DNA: TGTGCCAGCAGTGAGGAGGGGGCCTCCCTAGGGGGCTACACCTTC; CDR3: CASSEEGASLGGYTF
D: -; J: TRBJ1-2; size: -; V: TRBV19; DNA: TGTGCCAGTAGTTTTCGACAGGCCTATGGCTACACCTTC; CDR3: CASSFRQAYGYTF
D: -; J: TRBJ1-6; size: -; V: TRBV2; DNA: TGTGCCAGCAGTGAAGGGAGGGTTAATTCACCCCTCCACTTT; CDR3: CASSEGRVNSPLHF
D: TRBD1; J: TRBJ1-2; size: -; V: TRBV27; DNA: TGTGCCAGCAGTCCTAGACAGGGGGCGGGTGGCTACACCTTC; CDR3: CASSPRQGAGGYTF
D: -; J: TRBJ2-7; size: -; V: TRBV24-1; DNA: TGTGCCACCAGTGATTTCGGGTTCGAGCAGTACTTC; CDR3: CATSDFGFEQYF
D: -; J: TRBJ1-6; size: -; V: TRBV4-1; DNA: TGCGCCAGCAGCCAAGACTTTTCTCTCCACTTT; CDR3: CASSQDFSLHF
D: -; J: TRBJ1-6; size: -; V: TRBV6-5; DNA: TGTGCCAGCAGTTACTGGGGGAGGGGAAATTCACCCCTCCACTTT; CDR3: CASSYWGRGNSPLHF
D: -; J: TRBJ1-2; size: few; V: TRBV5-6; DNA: TGTGCCAGCAGCTCCCAGGGAACCGAAGGCTACACCTTC; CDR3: CASSSQGTEGYTF
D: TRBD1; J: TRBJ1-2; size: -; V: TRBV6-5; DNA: TGTGCCAGCAATCCGGGACAGGGTAACTATGGCTACACCTTC; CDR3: CASNPGQGNYGYTF
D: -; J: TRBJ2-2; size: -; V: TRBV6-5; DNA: TGTGCCAGCAGTCGAACGGGTAGCACCGGGGAGCTGTTTTTT; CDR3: CASSRTGSTGELFF
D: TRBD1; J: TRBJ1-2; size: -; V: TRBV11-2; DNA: TGTGCCAGCAGCTTAGAAGGAGGGGGCAACTATGGCTACACCTTC; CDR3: CASSLEGGGNYGYTF
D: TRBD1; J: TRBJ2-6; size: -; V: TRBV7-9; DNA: TGTGCCAGCAGCTTAGCCGGGGACAGGAGAACTGGGGCCAACGTCCTGACTTTC; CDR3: CASSLAGDRRTGANVLTF
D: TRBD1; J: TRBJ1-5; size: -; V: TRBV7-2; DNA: TGTGCCAGCAGCCCCCGGACAGGGAATAGCAATCAGCCCCAGCATTTT; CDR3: CASSPRTGNSNQPQHF
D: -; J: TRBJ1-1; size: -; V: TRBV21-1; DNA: TGTGCCAGCAGCAAAGATGGAGCCATGAACACTGAAGCTTTCTTT; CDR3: CASSKDGAMNTEAFF
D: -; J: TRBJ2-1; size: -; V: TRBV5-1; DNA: TGCGCCAGCAGCTTGCAAAGCGTCTCCTACAATGAGCAGTTCTTC; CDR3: CASSLQSVSYNEQFF
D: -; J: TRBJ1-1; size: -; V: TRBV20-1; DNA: TGCAGTGCTGGGGCAGGGGAGCAAGCTTTCTTT; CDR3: CSAGAGEQAFF
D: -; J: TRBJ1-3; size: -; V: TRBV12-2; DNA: TGTGCAAGTCGCTTAGAGGTTTGGGGGCAGTCAAGTTCTGGAAACACCATATATTTT; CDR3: CASRLEVWGQSSSGNTIYF
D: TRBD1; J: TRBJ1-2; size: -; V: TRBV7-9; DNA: TGTGCCAGCAGCTTAGCGGGGGACAGCTATGGCTACACCTTC; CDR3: CASSLAGDSYGYTF
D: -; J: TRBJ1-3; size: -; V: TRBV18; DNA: TGTGCCAGCTCACCACGATCTACAGGGCTAAGCTCTGGAAACACCATATATTTT; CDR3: CASSPRSTGLSSGNTIYF
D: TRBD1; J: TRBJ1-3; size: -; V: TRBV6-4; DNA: TGTGCCAGCAGTCCGCACCCGGACAGGGATGGAAACACCATATATTTT; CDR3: CASSPHPDRDGNTIYF
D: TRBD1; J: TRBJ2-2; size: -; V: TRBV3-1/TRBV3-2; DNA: TGTGCCAGCAGCCAGGCGACCGGGACAGGGTATAGCCGGGAGCTGTTTTTT; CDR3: CASSQATGTGYSRELFF
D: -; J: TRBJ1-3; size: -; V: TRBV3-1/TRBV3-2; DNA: TGTGCCAGCAGCCAAGGTGGGAGATTCCCCTCTGGAAACACCATATATTTT; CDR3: CASSQGGRFPSGNTIYF
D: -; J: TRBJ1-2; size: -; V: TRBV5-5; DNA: TGTGCCAGCAGCGGTCCCCCGGGTAGAGGAGGGGGCTACACCTTC; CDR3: CASSGPPGRGGGYTF